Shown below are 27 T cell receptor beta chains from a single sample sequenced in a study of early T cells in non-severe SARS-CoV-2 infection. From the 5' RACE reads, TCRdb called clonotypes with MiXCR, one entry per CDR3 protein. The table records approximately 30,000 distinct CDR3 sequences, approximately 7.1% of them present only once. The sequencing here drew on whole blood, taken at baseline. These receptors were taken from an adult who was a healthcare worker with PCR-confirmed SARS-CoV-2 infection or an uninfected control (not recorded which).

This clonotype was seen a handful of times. CDR3 sequence (DNA): TGCGCCAGCAGTGAGCGTCGTCAGGGAGATGGCTACACCTTC. This translates into CASSERRQGDGYTF. The chain recombines TRBV10-2 with TRBJ1-2, with D maybe TRBD1 (5 bases). This CDR3 is built from 14 residues. Germline V CDR1 and CDR2: WSHSY, SAAADI. The V and J ends lost 2 bases and 6 bases respectively, with 13 bases between them.

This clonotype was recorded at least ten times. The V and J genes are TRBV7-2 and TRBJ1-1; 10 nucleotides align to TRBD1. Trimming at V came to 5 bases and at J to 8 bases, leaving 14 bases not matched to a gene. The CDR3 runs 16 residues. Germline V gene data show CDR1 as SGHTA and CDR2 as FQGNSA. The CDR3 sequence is CASSTHGQGGGREAFF. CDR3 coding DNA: TGTGCCAGCAGCACCCATGGACAGGGGGGAGGAAGAGAAGCTTTCTTT.

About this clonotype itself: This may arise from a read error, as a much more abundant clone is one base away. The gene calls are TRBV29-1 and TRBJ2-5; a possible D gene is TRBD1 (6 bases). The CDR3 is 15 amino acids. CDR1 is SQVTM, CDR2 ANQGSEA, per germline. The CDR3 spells CSVMTGWDVQETRYF. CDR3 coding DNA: TGCAGCGTTATGACAGGTTGGGACGTCCAAGAGACCCGGTACTTC.

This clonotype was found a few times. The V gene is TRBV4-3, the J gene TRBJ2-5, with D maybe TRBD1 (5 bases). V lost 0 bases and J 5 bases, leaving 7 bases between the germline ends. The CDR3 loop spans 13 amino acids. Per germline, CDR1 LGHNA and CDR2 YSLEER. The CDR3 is CASSQDRAETQYF. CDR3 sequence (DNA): TGCGCCAGCAGCCAAGACAGGGCGGAGACCCAGTACTTC.

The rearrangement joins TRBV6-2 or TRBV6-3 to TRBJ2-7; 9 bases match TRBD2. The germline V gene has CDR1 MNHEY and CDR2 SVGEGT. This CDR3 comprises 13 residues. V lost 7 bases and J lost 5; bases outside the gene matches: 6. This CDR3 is CASILAGSHEQYF. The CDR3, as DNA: TGTGCCAGCATCCTAGCGGGATCCCACGAGCAGTACTTC.

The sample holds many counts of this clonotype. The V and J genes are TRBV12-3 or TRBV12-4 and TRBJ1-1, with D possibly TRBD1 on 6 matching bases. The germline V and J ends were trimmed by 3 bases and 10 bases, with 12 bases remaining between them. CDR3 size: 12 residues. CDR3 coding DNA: TGTGCCAGCAGTTTTCAGGGGCTGGGAGCTTTCTTT. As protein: CASSFQGLGAFF.

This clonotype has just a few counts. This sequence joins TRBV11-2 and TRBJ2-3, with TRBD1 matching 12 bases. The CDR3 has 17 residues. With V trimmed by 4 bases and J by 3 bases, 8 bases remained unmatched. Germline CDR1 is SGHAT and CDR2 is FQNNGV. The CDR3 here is CASSSLLGQGATDTQYF. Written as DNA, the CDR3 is TGTGCCAGCAGCTCCCTGTTGGGACAGGGGGCAACAGATACGCAGTATTTT.

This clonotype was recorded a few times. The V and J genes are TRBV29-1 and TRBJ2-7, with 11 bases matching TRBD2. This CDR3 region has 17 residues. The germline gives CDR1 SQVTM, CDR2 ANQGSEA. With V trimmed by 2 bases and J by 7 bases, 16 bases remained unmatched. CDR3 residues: CSVEWGATSGNSGEQYF. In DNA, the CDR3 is TGCAGCGTTGAATGGGGGGCGACTAGCGGGAATTCAGGGGAGCAGTACTTC.

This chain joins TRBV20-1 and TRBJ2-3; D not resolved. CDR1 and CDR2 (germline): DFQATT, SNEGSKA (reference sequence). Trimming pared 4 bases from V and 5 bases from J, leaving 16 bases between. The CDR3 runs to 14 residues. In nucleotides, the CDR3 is TGCAGTGCTAAGATTCCCGCCGGAAGAGATACGCAGTATTTT. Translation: CSAKIPAGRDTQYF.

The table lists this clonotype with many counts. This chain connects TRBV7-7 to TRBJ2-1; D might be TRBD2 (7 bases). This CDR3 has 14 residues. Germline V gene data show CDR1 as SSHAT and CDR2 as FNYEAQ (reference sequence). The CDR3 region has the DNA TGTGCTAGCTCCGAGGGGGGCGGGAGTTATGAGCAGTTCTTC. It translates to CASSEGGGSYEQFF.

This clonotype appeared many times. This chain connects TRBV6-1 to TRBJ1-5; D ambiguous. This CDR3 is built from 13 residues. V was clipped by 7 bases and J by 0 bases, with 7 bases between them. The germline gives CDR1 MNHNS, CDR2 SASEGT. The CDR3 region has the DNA TGTGCCAGCAAAGGGAATAGCAATCAGCCCCAGCATTTT. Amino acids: CASKGNSNQPQHF.

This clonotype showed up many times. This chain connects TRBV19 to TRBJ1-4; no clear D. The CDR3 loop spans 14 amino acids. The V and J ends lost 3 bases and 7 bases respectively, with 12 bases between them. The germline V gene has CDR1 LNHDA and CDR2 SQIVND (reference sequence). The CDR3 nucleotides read TGTGCCAGTAGTATGGTTTGGAGTAGTGAAAAACTGTTTTTT. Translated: CASSMVWSSEKLFF.

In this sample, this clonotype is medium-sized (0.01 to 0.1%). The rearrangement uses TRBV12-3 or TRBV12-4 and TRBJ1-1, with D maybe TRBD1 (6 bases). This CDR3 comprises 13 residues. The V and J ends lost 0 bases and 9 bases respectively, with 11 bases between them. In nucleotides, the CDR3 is TGTGCCAGCAGTTTAGCGCGGGGGCAGAAAGCTTTCTTT. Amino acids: CASSLARGQKAFF.

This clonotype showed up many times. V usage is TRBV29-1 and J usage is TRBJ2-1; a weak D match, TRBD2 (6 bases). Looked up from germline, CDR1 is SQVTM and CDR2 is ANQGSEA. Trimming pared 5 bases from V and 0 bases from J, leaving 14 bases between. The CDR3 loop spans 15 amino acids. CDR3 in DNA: TGCAGCGTTCGACCGAGCGGGCTCTCCTACAATGAGCAGTTCTTC. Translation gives CSVRPSGLSYNEQFF.

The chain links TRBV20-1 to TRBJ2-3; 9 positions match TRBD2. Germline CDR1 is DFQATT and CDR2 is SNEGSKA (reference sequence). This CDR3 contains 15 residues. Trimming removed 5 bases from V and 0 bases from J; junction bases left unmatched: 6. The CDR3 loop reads CSAPPGLASTDTQYF. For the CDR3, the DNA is TGCAGTGCTCCTCCGGGACTAGCTAGCACAGATACGCAGTATTTT.

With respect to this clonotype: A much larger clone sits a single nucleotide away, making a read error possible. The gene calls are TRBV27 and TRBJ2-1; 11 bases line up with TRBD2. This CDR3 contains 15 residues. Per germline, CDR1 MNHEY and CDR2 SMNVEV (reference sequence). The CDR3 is CASSRLAGGINEQSF. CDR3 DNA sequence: TGTGCCAGCAGCCGGCTAGCGGGAGGCATCAATGAGCAGTCCTTC.

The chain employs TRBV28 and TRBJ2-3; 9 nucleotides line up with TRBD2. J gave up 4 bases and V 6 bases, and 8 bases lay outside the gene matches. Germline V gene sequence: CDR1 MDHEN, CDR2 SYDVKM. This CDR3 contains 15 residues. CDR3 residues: CASSPGGLAADTQYF. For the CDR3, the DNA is TGTGCCAGCAGCCCTGGGGGACTAGCCGCAGATACGCAGTATTTT.

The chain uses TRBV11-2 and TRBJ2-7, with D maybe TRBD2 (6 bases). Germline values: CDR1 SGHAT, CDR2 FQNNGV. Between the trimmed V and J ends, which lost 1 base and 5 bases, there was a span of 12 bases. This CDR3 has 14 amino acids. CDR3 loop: CASSLGGGIDEQYF. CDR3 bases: TGTGCCAGCAGCTTAGGAGGCGGGATCGACGAGCAGTACTTC.

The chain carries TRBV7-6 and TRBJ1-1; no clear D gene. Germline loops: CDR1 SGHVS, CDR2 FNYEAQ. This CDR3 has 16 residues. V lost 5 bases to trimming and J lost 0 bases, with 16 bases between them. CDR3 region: CASSPVGSPMNTEAFF. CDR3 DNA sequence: TGTGCCAGCAGCCCGGTGGGCAGCCCGATGAACACTGAAGCTTTCTTT.

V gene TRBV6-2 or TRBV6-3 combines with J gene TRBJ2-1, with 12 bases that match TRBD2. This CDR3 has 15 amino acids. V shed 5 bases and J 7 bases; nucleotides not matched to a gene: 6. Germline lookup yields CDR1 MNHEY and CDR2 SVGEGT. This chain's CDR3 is CASSSLAGGRNEQFF. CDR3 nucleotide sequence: TGTGCCAGCAGTAGTCTAGCGGGAGGGCGTAATGAGCAGTTCTTC.

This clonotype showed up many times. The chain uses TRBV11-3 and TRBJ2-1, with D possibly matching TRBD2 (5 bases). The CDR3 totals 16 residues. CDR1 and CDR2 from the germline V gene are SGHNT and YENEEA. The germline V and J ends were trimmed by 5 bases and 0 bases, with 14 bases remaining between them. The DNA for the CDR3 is TGTGCCAGCAGCCAGGCCGCGGGCGTCTCCTACAATGAGCAGTTCTTC. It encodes CASSQAAGVSYNEQFF.

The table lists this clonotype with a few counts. CDR3 in amino acids: CASSLRSGTPTEAFF. CDR3 sequence (DNA): TGTGCCAGCAGTTTGCGTTCAGGGACGCCCACTGAAGCTTTCTTT. The chain carries TRBV12-3 or TRBV12-4 and TRBJ1-1, with D tentatively TRBD1 (5 bases). Trimming shortened V by 3 bases and J by 4 bases, and 15 bases separated the two germline ends. This CDR3 has 15 residues.

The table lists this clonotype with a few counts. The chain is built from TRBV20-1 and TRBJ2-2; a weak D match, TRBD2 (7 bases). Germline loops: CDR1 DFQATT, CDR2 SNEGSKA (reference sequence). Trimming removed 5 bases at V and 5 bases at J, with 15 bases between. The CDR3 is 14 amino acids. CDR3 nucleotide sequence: TGCAGTGCTCCGAGGGGGGGCGCGACCGGGGAGCTGTTTTTT. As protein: CSAPRGGATGELFF.

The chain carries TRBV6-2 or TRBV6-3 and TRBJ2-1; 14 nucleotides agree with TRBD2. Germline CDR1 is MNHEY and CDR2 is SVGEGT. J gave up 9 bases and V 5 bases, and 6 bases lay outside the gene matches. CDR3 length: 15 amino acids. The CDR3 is CASSPGTSGRGEQFF. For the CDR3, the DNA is TGTGCCAGCAGTCCAGGGACTAGCGGGAGAGGTGAGCAGTTCTTC.

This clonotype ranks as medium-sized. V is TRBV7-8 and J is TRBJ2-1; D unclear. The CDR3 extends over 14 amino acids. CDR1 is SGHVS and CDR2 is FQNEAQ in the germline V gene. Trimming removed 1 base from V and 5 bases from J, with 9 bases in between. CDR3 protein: CASSLGGVNNEQFF. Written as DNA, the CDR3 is TGTGCCAGCAGCTTAGGAGGAGTTAACAATGAGCAGTTCTTC.

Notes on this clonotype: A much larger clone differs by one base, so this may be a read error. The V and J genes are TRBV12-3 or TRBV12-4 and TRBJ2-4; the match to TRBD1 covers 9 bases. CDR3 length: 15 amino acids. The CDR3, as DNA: TGTGTCAGCAAGCGGACAGGGGCGTCCAAAAACATTCAGTACTTC. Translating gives CVSKRTGASKNIQYF.

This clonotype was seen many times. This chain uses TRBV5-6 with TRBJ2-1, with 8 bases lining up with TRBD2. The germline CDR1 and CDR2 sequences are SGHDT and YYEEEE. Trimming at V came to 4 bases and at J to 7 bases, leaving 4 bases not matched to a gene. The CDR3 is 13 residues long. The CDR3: CASSPGLENEQFF. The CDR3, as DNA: TGTGCCAGCAGCCCGGGACTAGAGAATGAGCAGTTCTTC.